This note documents a single T cell receptor beta chain sequence. Antigen unknown. This sample is part of a study of shared clonotypes between healthy human individuals. The study, taken as a whole, reports: The diversity represented, both genetic and in exposure history, was limited by few donors.

For unsorted PBMC, roughly 270 ng DNA per replicate equaled 32,000 or so T cell genomes. Researchers sequenced unsorted PBMC DNA using ten immunoSEQ deep assay plates. Repertoires were generated with immunoSEQ multiplex PCR, while TCRdb's copy carries only in-frame clones and drops some. The profile covers about half a million clones, with approximately 84% appearing a single time and over 9.5% taken by the ten largest. The CDR3 length is 15 residues. Trimming removed 4 bases from V and 1 base from J; junction bases left unmatched: 3. Germline V gene lookup returns CDR1 SGHRS and CDR2 YFSETQ. The source material was PBMCs. The chain couples TRBV5-1 to TRBJ2-2, with 8 bases aligning to TRBD1. The receptor's source is a woman aged 40-49 years in good health. Some clones in this sample may be carry-over from other donors' samples. This CDR3 is CASSIGQGNTGELFF. The DNA for the CDR3 is TGCGCCAGCAGCATAGGACAGGGGAACACCGGGGAGCTGTTTTTT.